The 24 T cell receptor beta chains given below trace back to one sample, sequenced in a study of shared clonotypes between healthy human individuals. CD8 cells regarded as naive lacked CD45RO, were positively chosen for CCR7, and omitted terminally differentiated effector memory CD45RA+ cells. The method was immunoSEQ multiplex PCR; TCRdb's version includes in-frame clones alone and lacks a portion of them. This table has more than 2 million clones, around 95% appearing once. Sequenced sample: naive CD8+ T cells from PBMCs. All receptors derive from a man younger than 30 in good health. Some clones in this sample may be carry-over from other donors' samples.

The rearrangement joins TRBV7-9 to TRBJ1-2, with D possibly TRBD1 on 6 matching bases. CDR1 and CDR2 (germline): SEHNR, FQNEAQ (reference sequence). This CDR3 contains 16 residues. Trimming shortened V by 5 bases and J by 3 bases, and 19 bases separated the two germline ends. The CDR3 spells CASSPPRGDSDYGYTF. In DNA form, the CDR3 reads TGTGCCAGCAGCCCCCCGAGGGGGGACTCAGACTATGGCTACACCTTC.

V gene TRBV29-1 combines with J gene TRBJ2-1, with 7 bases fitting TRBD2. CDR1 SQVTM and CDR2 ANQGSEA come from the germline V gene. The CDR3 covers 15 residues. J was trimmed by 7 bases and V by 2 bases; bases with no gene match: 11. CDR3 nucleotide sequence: TGCAGCGTTGAACTACTGGCTAGCGGAGGTAATGAGCAGTTCTTC. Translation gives CSVELLASGGNEQFF.

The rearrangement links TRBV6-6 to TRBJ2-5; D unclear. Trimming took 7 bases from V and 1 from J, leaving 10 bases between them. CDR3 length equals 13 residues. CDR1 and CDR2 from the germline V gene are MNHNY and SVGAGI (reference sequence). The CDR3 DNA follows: TGTGCCAGCACCCACGCAGCCCAAGAGACCCAGTACTTC. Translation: CASTHAAQETQYF.

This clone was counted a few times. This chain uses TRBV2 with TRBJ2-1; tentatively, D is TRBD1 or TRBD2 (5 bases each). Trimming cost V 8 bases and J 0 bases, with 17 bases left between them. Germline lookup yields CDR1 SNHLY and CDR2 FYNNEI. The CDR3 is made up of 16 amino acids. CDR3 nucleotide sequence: TGTGCCAGCGGTGGGCATCGGGACCACTCCTACAATGAGCAGTTCTTC. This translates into CASGGHRDHSYNEQFF.

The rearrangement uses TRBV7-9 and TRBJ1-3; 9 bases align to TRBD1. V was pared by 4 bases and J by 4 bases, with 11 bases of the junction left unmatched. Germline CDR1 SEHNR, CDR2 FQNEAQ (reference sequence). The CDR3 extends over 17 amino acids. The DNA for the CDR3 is TGTGCCAGCAGCTCCTCCCGGGACAGGGAACCCGGAAACACCATATATTTT. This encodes CASSSSRDREPGNTIYF.

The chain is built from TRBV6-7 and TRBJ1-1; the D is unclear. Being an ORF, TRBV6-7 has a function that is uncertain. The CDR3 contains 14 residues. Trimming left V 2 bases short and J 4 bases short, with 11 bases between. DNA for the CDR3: TGTGCCAGCAGTTACAGCGGGGTGCCCACTGAAGCTTTCTTT. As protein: CASSYSGVPTEAFF.

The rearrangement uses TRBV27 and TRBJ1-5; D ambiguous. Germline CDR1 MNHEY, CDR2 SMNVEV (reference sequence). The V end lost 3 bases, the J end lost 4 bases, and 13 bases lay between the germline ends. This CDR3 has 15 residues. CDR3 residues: CASSFIGGRNQPQHF. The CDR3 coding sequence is TGTGCCAGCAGTTTCATTGGCGGTAGGAATCAGCCCCAGCATTTT.

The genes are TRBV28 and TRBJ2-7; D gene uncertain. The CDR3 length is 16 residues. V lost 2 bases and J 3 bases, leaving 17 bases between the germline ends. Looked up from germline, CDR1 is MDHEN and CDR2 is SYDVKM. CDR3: CASSLNGFVSYYEQYF. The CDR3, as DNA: TGTGCCAGCAGTTTAAACGGGTTCGTGTCCTACTACGAGCAGTACTTC. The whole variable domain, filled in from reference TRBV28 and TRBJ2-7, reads DVKVTQSSRYLVKRTGEKVFLECVQDMDHENMFWYRQDPGLGLRLIYFSYDVKMKEKGDIPEGYSVSREKKERFSLILESASTNQTSMYLCASSLNGFVSYYEQYFGPGTRLTVT.

As DNA, the CDR3 is TGTGCCAGCAGTTTCCTGAGCGGGGTATCCTACAATGAGCAGTTCTTC. It is translated as CASSFLSGVSYNEQFF. The gene calls are TRBV6-5 and TRBJ2-1; 7 bases line up with TRBD2. The J segment lost 1 base and the V segment lost 4 bases, leaving 7 bases of the junction unmatched. Germline CDR1 is MNHEY and CDR2 is SVGAGI. This CDR3 contains 16 residues.

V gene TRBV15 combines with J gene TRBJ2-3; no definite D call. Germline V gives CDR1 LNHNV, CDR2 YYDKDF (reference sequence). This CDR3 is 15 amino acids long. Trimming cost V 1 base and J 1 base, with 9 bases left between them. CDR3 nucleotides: TGTGCCACCAGCAGAGCGGTGTCGGGCACAGATACGCAGTATTTT. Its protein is CATSRAVSGTDTQYF.

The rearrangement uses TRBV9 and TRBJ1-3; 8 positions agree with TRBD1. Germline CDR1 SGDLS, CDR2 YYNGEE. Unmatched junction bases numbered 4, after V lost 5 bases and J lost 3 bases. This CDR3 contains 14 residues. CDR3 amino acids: CASSADRGGNTIYF. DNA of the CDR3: TGTGCCAGCAGTGCCGACAGGGGTGGAAACACCATATATTTT.

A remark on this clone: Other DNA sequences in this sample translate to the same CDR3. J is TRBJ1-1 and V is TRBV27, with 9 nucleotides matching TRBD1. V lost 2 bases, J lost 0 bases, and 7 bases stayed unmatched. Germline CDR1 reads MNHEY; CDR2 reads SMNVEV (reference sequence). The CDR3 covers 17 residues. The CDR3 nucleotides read TGTGCCAGCAGTTTACTACCGGGACAGGGAATGAACACTGAAGCTTTCTTT. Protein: CASSLLPGQGMNTEAFF.

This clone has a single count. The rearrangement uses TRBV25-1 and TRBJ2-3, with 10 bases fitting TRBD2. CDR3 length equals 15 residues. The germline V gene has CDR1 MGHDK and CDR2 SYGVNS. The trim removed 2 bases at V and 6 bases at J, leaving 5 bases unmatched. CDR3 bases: TGTGCCAGCAGTGAACTAGCGGGAGTTTCGGATACGCAGTATTTT. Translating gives CASSELAGVSDTQYF.

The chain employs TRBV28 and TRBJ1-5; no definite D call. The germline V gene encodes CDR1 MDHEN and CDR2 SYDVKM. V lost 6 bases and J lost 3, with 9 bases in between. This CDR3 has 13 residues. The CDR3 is CASSNGYNQPQHF. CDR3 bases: TGTGCCAGCAGCAACGGATACAATCAGCCCCAGCATTTT.

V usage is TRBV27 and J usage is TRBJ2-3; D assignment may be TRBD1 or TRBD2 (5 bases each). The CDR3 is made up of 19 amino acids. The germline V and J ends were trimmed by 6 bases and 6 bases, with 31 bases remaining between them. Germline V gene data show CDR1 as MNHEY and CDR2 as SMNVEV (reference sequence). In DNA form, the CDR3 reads TGTGCCAGCAGCAAAATCGTTCATCAGGGACGGTCTAACGGGGATACGCAGTATTTT. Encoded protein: CASSKIVHQGRSNGDTQYF.

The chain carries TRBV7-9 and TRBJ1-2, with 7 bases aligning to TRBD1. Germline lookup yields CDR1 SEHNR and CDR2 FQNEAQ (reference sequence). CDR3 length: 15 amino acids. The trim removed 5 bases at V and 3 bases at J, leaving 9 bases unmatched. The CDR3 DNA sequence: TGTGCCAGCAGCACTAACAGGGGAGACTACTATGGCTACACCTTC. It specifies CASSTNRGDYYGYTF.

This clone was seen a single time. The CDR3 coding sequence is TGTGCCAGCAGCCCAACGGGAGCCTCCTACAATGAGCAGTTCTTC. It encodes CASSPTGASYNEQFF. This chain joins TRBV6-6 and TRBJ2-1; D might be TRBD2 (6 bases). V was clipped by 6 bases and J by 0 bases, with 12 bases between them. The germline gives CDR1 MNHNY, CDR2 SVGAGI (reference sequence). The CDR3 spans 15 residues.

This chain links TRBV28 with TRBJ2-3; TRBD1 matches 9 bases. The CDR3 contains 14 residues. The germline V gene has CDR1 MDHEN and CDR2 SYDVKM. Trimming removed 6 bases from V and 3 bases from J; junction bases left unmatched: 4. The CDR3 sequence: CASRRTGDTDTQYF. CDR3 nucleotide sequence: TGTGCCAGCAGGAGGACAGGGGATACAGATACGCAGTATTTT.

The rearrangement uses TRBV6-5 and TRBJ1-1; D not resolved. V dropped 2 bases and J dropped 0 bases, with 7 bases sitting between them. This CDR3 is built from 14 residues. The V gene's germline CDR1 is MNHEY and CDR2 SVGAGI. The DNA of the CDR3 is TGTGCCAGCAGTTACAACAATTTGAACACTGAAGCTTTCTTT. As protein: CASSYNNLNTEAFF.

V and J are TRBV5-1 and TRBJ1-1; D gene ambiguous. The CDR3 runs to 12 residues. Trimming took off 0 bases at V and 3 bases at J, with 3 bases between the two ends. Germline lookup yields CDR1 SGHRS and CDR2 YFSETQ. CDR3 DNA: TGCGCCAGCAGCTTGGAGGACACTGAAGCTTTCTTT. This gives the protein CASSLEDTEAFF.

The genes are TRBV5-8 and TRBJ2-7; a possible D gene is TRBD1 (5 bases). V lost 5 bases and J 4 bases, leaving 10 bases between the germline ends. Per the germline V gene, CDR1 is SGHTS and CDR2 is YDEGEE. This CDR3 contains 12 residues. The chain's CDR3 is CASRGLVYEQYF. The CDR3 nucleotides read TGTGCCAGCAGGGGGCTAGTTTACGAGCAGTACTTC.

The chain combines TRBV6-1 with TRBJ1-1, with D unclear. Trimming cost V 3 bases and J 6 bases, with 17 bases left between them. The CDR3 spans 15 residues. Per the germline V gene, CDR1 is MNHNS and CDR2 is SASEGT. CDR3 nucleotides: TGTGCCAGCAGTGATTTTCTAGGAGAGTACGCTGAAGCTTTCTTT. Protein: CASSDFLGEYAEAFF.

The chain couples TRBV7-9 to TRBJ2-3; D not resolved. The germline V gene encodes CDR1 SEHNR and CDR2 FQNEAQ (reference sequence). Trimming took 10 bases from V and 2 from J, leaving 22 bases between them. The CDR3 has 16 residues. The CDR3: CAISRKSRRFTDTQYF. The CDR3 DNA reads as TGTGCCATCTCGAGGAAATCTAGACGCTTCACAGATACGCAGTATTTT.

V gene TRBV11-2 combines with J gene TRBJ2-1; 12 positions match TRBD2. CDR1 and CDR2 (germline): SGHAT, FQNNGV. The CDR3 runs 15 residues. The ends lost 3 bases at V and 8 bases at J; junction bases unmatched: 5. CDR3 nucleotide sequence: TGTGCCAGCAGCTTGACTAGCGGGAGTTTCTATGAGCAGTTCTTC. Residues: CASSLTSGSFYEQFF.